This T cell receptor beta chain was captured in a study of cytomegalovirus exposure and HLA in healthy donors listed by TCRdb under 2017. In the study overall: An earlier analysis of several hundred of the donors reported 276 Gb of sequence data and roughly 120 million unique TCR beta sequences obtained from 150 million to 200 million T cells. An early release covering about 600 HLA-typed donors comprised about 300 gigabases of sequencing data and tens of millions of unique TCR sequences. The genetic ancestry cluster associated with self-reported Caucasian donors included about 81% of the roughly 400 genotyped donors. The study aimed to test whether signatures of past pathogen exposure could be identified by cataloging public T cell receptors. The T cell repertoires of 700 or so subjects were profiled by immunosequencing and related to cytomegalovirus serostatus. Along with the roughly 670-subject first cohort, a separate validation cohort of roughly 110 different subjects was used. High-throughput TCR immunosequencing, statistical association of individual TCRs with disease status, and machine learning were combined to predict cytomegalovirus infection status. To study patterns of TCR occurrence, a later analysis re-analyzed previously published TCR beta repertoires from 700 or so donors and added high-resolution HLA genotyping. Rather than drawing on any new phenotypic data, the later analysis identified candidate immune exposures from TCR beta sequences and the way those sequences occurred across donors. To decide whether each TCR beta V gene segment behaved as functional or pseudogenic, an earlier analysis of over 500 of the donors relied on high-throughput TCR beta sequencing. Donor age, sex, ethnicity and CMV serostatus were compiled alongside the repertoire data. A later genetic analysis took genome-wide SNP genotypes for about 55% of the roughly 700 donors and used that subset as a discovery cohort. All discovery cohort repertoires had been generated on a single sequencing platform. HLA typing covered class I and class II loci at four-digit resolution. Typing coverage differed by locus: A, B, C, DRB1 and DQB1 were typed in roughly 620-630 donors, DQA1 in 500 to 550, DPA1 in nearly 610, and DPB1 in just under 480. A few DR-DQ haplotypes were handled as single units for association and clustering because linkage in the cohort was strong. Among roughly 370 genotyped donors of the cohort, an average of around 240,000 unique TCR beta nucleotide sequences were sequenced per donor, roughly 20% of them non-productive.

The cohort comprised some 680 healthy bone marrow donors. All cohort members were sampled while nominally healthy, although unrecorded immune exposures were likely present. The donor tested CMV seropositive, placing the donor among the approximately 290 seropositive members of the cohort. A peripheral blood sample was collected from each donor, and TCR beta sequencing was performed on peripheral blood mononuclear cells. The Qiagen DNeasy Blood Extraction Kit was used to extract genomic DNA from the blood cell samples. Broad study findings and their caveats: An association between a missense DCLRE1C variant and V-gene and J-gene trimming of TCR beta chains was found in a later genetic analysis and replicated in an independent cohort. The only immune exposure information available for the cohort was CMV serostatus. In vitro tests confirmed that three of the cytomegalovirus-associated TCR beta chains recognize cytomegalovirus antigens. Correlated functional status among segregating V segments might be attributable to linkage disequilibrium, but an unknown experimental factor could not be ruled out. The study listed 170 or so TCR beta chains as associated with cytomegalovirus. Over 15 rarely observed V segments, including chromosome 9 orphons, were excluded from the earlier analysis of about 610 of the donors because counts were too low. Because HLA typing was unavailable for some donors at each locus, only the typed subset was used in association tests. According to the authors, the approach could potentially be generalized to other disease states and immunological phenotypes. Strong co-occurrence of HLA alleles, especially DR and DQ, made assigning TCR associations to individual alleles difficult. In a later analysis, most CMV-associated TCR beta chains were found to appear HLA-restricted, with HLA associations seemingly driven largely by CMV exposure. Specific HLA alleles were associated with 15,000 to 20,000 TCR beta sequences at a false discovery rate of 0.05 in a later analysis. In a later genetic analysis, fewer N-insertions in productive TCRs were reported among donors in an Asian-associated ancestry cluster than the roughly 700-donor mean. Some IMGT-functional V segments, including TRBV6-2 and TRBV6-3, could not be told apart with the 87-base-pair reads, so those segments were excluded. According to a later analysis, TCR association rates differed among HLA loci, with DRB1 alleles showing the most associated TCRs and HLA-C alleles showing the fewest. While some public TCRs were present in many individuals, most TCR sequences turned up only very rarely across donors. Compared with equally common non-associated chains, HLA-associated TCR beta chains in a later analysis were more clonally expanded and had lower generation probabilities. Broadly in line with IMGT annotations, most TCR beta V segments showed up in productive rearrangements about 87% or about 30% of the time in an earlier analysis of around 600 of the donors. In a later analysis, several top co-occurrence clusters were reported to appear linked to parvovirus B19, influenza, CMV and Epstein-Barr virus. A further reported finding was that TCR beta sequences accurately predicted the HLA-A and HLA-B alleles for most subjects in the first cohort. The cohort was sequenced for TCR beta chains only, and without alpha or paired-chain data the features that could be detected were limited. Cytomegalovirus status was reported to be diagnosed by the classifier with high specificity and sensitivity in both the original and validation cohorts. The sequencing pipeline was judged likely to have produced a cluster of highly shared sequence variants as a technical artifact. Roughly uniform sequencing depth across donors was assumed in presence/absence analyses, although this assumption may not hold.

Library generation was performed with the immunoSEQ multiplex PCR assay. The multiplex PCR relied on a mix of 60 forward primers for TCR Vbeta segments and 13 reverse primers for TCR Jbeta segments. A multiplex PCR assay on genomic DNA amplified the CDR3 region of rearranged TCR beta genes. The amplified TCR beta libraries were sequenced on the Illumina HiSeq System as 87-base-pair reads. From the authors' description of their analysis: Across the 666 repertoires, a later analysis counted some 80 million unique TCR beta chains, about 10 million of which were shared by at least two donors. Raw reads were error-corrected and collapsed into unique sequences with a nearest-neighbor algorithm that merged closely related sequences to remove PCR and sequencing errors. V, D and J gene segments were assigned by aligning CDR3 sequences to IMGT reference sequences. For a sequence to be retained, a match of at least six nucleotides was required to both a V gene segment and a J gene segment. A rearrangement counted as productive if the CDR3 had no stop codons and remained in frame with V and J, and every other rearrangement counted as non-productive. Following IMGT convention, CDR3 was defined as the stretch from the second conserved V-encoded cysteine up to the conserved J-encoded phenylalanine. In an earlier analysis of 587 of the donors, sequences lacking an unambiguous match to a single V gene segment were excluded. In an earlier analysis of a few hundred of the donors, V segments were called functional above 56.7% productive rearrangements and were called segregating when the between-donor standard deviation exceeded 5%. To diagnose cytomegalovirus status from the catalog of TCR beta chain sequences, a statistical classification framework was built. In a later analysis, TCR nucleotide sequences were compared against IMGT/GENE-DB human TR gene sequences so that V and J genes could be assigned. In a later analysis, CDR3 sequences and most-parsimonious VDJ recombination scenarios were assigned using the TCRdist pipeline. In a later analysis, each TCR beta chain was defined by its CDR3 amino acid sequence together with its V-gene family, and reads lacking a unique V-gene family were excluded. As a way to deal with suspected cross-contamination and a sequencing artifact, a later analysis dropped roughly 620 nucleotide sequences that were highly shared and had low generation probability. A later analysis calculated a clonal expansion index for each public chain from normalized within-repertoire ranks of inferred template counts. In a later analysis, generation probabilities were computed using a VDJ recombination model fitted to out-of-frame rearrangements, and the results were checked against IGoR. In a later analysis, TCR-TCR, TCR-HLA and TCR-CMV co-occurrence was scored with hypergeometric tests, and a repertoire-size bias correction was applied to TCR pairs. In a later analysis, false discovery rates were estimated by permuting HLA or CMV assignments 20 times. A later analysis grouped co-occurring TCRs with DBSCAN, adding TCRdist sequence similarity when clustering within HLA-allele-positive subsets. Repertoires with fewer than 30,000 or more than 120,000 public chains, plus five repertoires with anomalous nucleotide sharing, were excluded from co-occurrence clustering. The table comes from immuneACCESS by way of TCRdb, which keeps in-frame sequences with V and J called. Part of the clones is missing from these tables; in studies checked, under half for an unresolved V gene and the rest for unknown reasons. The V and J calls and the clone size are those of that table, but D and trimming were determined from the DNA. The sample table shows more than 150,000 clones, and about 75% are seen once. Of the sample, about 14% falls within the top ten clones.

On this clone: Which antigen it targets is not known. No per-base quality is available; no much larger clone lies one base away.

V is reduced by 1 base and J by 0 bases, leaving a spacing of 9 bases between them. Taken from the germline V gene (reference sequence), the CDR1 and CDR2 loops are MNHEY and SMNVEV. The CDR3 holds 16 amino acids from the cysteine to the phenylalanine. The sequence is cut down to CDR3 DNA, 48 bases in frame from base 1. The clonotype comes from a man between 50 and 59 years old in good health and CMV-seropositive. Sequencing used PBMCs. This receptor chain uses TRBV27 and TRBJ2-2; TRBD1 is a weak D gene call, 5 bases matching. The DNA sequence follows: TGTGCCAGCAGTTTATATGGCAGGGCGAACACCGGGGAGCTGTTTTTT. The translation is CASSLYGRANTGELFF.